A few counts support the clone carrying this T cell receptor beta chain. Its antigen is unknown. CDR3 and TCR beta VDJ profiling relied on a genomic DNA template. TCRdb reanalysed the reads using MiXCR and keeps one entry per CDR3 protein. The sample records about 180,000 distinct CDR3 sequences, just over 45% being singletons. The CDR3 is 14 amino acids. The germline V gene encodes CDR1 LNHNV and CDR2 YYDKDF (reference sequence). With V trimmed by 0 bases and J by 6 bases, 3 bases remained unmatched. This entry belongs to a study of CD8+CD57+ T cells in acquired aplastic anemia. As for the study in general: Each DNA sample taken from sorted CD4+ and CD8+ cells came to about 3.2 ug on average. Healthy CD8+ samples averaged around 10 million reads.

Study-level findings and limits: A set of roughly 27 CD8+ CDR3 sequences was shared between patients and controls, and these sequences appeared highly expressed in patients. Controls did not differ significantly from patients in CD8+ Simpson's diversity.

The chain employs TRBV15 and TRBJ1-2; 8 bases line up with TRBD1. This receptor was obtained from a human donor in good health. The sample taken for sequencing was sorted CD4+, CD8+, or CD8+CD57+ T cells (not recorded which) from PBMCs. DNA for the CDR3: TGTGCCACCAGCAGAGACCCAGGGGGCGATGGCTACACCTTC. Amino acids: CATSRDPGGDGYTF.